This T cell receptor (beta chain) was recorded in a study of blood T cell repertoires in COVID-19 (dated by TCRdb to the early 2020s). For the wider study: Collaborator samples came from the United States, Italy and Spain and covered acute and convalescent phases of COVID-19. The prospective study material was composed of cDNA or gDNA derived from T cells, B-cell-depleted T cells, or PBMCs. Subjects who had been exposed to COVID-19, were actively infected with it, or had recovered from it provided the deeply sampled blood TCRbeta repertoires that made up the dataset. A freely available public database, intended as a resource for researchers studying the immune response to SARS-CoV-2, is where the repertoires were released. Samples came from the ongoing ImmuneRACE study (first 160 participants) plus 1,254 subjects from 6 global collaborators. The sample metadata nearly always contained a de-identified subject ID, COVID-19 status, age in years and sex. HLA class I and class II types, where available, came from metadata supplied by the sample provider rather than from assay-based typing.

TCRbeta CDR3 regions were amplified from genomic DNA using the immunoSEQ Assay, a bias-controlled multiplex PCR. The original methods were these. The number of nucleated cells in each sample was estimated by amplification of reference gene primers within the assay. To quantify the absolute abundance of each unique TCRbeta CDR3 rearrangement, sequence reads were collapsed and filtered. Productive Simpson clonality was computed per sample as the square root of Simpson's diversity index over productive rearrangements. TCRdb retrieved this table from immuneACCESS and kept in-frame rearrangements only. Not all clones are present; in checked studies, unresolved V genes account for under half, and no reason is known for the remainder. The V and J calls and clone size come from that table; D and trimming were worked out from the DNA. The sample has roughly 150,000 clones on record, approximately 88% of them singletons. The ten largest clones add up to 9.1% of the sample.

What the study reported, not specific to this receptor: The quantity of clinical and demographic metadata differed by source and by participant and was supplied without curation.

This clone showed up just once. Its antigen is still unknown. It has no much larger one-base neighbor in the sample; base qualities were not kept. Collaborating institutions collected whole blood in K2EDTA tubes following their own protocols. For TCRbeta analysis, collaborators shipped samples as frozen whole blood, isolated PBMCs, or DNA extracted from either of those sample types. As encoded in the germline V gene, CDR1 is MGHRA while CDR2 is YSYEKL. From its cysteine to its phenylalanine, the CDR3 spans 17 amino acids. Only the CDR3 DNA stays, 51 bases, in frame from base 1. Trimming takes 4 bases from V and 6 bases from J, and the germline ends sit 23 bases apart.

Material for sequencing was peripheral blood. The rearranged chain carries TRBV4-1 and TRBJ2-3, with TRBD2 perhaps the D gene, on 6 matching bases. The sequence was collected from an elderly woman with active or convalescent COVID-19. The encoded CDR3 is CASSPRDLGGEGDTQYF. The nucleotide sequence reads as follows: TGCGCCAGCAGCCCAAGGGATCTCGGGGGTGAGGGGGATACGCAGTATTTT.